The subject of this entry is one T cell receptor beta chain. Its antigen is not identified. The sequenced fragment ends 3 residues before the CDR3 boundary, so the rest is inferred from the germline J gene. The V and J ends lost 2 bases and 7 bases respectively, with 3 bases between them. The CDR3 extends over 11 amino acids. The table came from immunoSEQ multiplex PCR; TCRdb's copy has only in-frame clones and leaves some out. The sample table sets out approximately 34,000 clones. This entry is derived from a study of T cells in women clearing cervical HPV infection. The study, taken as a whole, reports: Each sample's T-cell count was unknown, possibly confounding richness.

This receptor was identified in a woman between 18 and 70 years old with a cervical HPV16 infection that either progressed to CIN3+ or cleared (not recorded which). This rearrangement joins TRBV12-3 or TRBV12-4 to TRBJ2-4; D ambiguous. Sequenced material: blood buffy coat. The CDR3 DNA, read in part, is TGTGCCAGCAGTTTACGGAACATT. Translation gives CASSLRNI. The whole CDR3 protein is CASSLRNIQYF.